The 31 T cell receptor beta chains given below trace back to one sample, sequenced in a study of T cell repertoires in cytomegalovirus infection. These receptors are not linked to any known antigen. TCRdb used MiXCR to reprocess the reads, holding one entry per CDR3 protein. The sample has tens of thousands of distinct CDR3 sequences; over 15% are singletons. The sample in question was CD8+ T cells from cultured PBMCs, obtained from culture after CMV antigen stimulation. These TCRs come from a human donor in good health (CMV status not recorded). Some clones in this sample may be carry-over from other donors' samples.

This clonotype was detected only a few times. The V gene is TRBV20-1, the J gene TRBJ2-1, with 12 bases aligning to TRBD2. The germline CDR1 and CDR2 sequences are DFQATT and SNEGSKA (reference sequence). V trimming: 5 bases; J trimming: 9 bases; junction bases outside the gene matches: 11. CDR3 size: 15 residues. The CDR3 reads CSAERLAGDRVEQFF. For the CDR3, the DNA is TGCAGTGCTGAGAGACTAGCGGGAGACCGAGTTGAGCAGTTCTTC.

This clonotype came up a few times. The chain has TRBV6-2 or TRBV6-3 and TRBJ1-1; TRBD1 agrees at 7 bases. Germline V gene data show CDR1 as MNHEY and CDR2 as SVGEGT. The CDR3 covers 15 residues. The junction had 9 bases not matched to a gene; V was cut back by 4 bases and J by 4 bases. For the CDR3, the DNA is TGTGCCAGCAGTTCGCCGACAGGGTATATCACTGAAGCTTTCTTT. It is translated as CASSSPTGYITEAFF.

V usage is TRBV25-1 and J usage is TRBJ2-2; TRBD2 matches at 14 bases. V was clipped by 6 bases and J by 7 bases; unmatched bases: 10. CDR3 size: 17 residues. Germline-derived CDR1 and CDR2 are MGHDK and SYGVNS. The CDR3 region has the DNA TGTGCCAGCAGCCAGGGGACTAGCGGGAGAAGAGGCGGGGAGCTGTTTTTT. Encoded protein: CASSQGTSGRRGGELFF.

This clonotype was found once. This chain uses TRBV7-8 with TRBJ2-7; D is uncertain. Trimming took off 5 bases at V and 0 bases at J, with 11 bases between the two ends. The CDR3 has 14 amino acids. The germline V gene has CDR1 SGHVS and CDR2 FQNEAQ. This CDR3 is CASSPTARSYEQYF. The CDR3 DNA sequence: TGTGCCAGCAGCCCCACGGCGCGCTCCTACGAGCAGTACTTC.

This clonotype has a handful of counts. The chain employs TRBV13 and TRBJ1-1; D unclear. Germline V CDR1 and CDR2: PRHDT, FYEKMQ (reference sequence). The V end was cut by 4 bases, the J end by 1 base, with 10 bases between. The CDR3 runs to 14 residues. This chain's CDR3 is CASSSLDGNTEAFF. The DNA for the CDR3 is TGTGCCAGCAGCTCCCTCGACGGGAACACTGAAGCTTTCTTT. Using reference TRBV13 and TRBJ1-1 for the parts outside the CDR3, the full variable domain is AAGVIQSPRHLIKEKRETATLKCYPIPRHDTVYWYQQGPGQDPQFLISFYEKMQSDKGSIPDRFSAQQFSDYHSELNMSSLELGDSALYFCASSSLDGNTEAFFGQGTRLTVV.

The CDR3 spells CASSESIINTEAFF. CDR3 coding DNA: TGTGCCAGCAGTGAATCGATCATTAACACTGAAGCTTTCTTT. This rearrangement joins TRBV6-1 to TRBJ1-1; D gene ambiguous. Per the germline V gene, CDR1 is MNHNS and CDR2 is SASEGT. This CDR3 region has 14 residues. Trimming took off 2 bases at V and 2 bases at J, with 9 bases between the two ends.

This chain links TRBV24-1 with TRBJ2-2; D uncertain. Trimming removed 3 bases at V and 2 bases at J, with 6 bases between. CDR3 length: 14 residues. The germline CDR1 and CDR2 sequences are KGHDR and SFDVKD. CDR3 protein: CATSDPVNTGELFF. DNA of the CDR3: TGTGCCACCAGTGATCCGGTAAACACCGGGGAGCTGTTTTTT.

The V and J genes are TRBV7-8 and TRBJ2-3, with D perhaps being TRBD1 or TRBD2 (5 bases each). V lost 6 bases and J lost 6, with 22 bases in between. The CDR3 is made up of 16 amino acids. The V gene's germline CDR1 is SGHVS and CDR2 FQNEAQ. CDR3 amino acids: CASSRRRDPGADTQYF. Here the CDR3 DNA reads TGTGCCAGCAGTCGTAGGAGAGACCCCGGGGCCGATACGCAGTATTTT.

This chain joins TRBV2 and TRBJ1-5; 7 bases match TRBD1. After removal of 6 bases from V and 6 bases from J, the junction contained 11 bases not matched to a gene. Germline V gene data show CDR1 as SNHLY and CDR2 as FYNNEI. The CDR3 contains 15 residues. The CDR3 DNA sequence: TGTGCCAGCAGCCAAGGGACAGCCTTAGCTCAGCCCCAGCATTTT. Translation: CASSQGTALAQPQHF.

CDR3: CASSPRQTGGGQPQHF. DNA of the CDR3: TGTGCCAGCAGCCCTAGACAAACAGGGGGCGGTCAGCCCCAGCATTTT. The rearrangement links TRBV7-2 to TRBJ1-5; 9 bases match TRBD1. This CDR3 has 16 residues. From germline, CDR1 is SGHTA and CDR2 FQGNSA. Trimming took 5 bases from V and 6 from J; bases not matched to a gene: 11. Drawing the rest from reference TRBV7-2 and TRBJ1-5, the complete variable domain is GAGVSQSPSNKVTEKGKDVELRCDPISGHTALYWYRQSLGQGLEFLIYFQGNSAPDKSGLPSDRFSAERTGGSVSTLTIQRTQQEDSAVYLCASSPRQTGGGQPQHFGDGTRLSIL.

The V and J genes are TRBV19 and TRBJ1-2; no clear D. CDR1 LNHDA and CDR2 SQIVND come from the germline V gene (reference sequence). V lost 5 bases and J lost 1, with 5 bases in between. This CDR3 has 12 residues. Here the CDR3 reads CASSPHNYGYTF. Here the CDR3 DNA reads TGTGCCAGTAGTCCTCATAACTATGGCTACACCTTC.

The chain couples TRBV9 to TRBJ2-4; 8 nucleotides agree with TRBD1. This CDR3 is built from 17 residues. With 1 base clipped from V and 2 bases from J, the junction kept 8 bases outside the gene matches. From germline, CDR1 is SGDLS and CDR2 YYNGEE. The CDR3: CASSVRDRRFPKNIQYF. The CDR3 nucleotides read TGTGCCAGCAGCGTACGGGACAGGAGGTTCCCCAAAAACATTCAGTACTTC.

This clonotype was seen more than once but under ten times. The V gene is TRBV6-1, the J gene TRBJ2-1; either TRBD1 or TRBD2 may fit D (5 bases each). Germline V gives CDR1 MNHNS, CDR2 SASEGT. This CDR3 is built from 13 residues. V lost 6 bases to trimming and J lost 5 bases, with 11 bases between them. CDR3 sequence (DNA): TGTGCCAGCAGCCTAGGGACCAACAATGAGCAGTTCTTC. It translates to CASSLGTNNEQFF.

The gene calls are TRBV6-1 and TRBJ2-7; D is tentatively TRBD1 or TRBD2 (5 bases each). The V end was cut by 4 bases, the J end by 7 bases, with 17 bases between. In germline, CDR1 is MNHNS, CDR2 SASEGT. This CDR3 is built from 14 residues. The CDR3 loop is CASSGGTPPGEQYF. DNA of the CDR3: TGTGCCAGCAGTGGAGGGACCCCGCCCGGGGAGCAGTACTTC.

This clonotype appeared many times. The CDR3 here is CASSLDPGQGFYEQYF. The CDR3 DNA reads TGTGCCAGCAGCTTAGACCCGGGACAGGGATTCTACGAGCAGTACTTC. The chain uses TRBV7-2 and TRBJ2-7; 9 nucleotides align to TRBD1. The CDR3 runs to 16 residues. V lost 1 base, J lost 3 bases, and 7 bases stayed unmatched. Looked up from germline, CDR1 is SGHTA and CDR2 is FQGNSA.

This chain connects TRBV7-2 to TRBJ1-1, with a weak D call TRBD1 (6 bases). Trimming pared 4 bases from V and 3 bases from J, leaving 27 bases between. There are 19 residues in the CDR3. CDR1 SGHTA and CDR2 FQGNSA come from the germline V gene. The CDR3 DNA follows: TGTGCCAGCAGCTCCAGGAACCCGGGACATTACCTGTGGGACACTGAAGCTTTCTTT. As protein: CASSSRNPGHYLWDTEAFF.

This clonotype was counted only a few times. The chain uses TRBV12-3 or TRBV12-4 and TRBJ1-3; D remains unclear. This CDR3 has 12 amino acids. Trimming removed 8 bases from V and 4 bases from J, with 9 bases in between. The CDR3 spells CASWGGGNTIYF. CDR3 nucleotide sequence: TGTGCCAGCTGGGGAGGCGGAAACACCATATATTTT.

This chain uses TRBV29-1 with TRBJ2-3, with D perhaps being TRBD1 or TRBD2 (6 bases each). The CDR3 length is 14 residues. CDR1 is SQVTM and CDR2 is ANQGSEA in the germline V gene. Trimming removed 4 bases from V and 2 bases from J, with 13 bases in between. The DNA of the CDR3 is TGCAGCGTTGGGGGGGCAGGAACCACAGATACGCAGTATTTT. Residues: CSVGGAGTTDTQYF.

The chain couples TRBV4-3 to TRBJ1-2, with 9 bases that match TRBD1. The CDR3 has 14 amino acids. Looked up from germline, CDR1 is LGHNA and CDR2 is YSLEER. The trim removed 4 bases at V and 13 bases at J, leaving 13 bases unmatched. CDR3 region: CASSPPGQGQFRTF. In DNA form, the CDR3 reads TGCGCCAGCAGCCCGCCGGGACAGGGCCAGTTCCGCACCTTC.

This clonotype was seen a few times. The V gene is TRBV6-1, the J gene TRBJ2-2; 7 bases agree with TRBD1. Germline lookup yields CDR1 MNHNS and CDR2 SASEGT. This CDR3 spans 16 amino acids. V trimming: 8 bases; J trimming: 0 bases; junction bases outside the gene matches: 9. Written as DNA, the CDR3 is TGTGCCAGCGGTGGACAGGCCCTAGCGAACACCGGGGAGCTGTTTTTT. Its protein is CASGGQALANTGELFF.

In this sample, this clonotype turned up a few times. The chain employs TRBV7-6 and TRBJ2-2; TRBD2 is a possible D gene (6 bases). The V end was cut by 5 bases, the J end by 2 bases, with 9 bases between. This CDR3 contains 14 residues. CDR1 SGHVS and CDR2 FNYEAQ come from the germline V gene. CDR3 in amino acids: CASSPGENTGELFF. Here the CDR3 DNA reads TGTGCCAGCAGCCCGGGAGAAAACACCGGGGAGCTGTTTTTT. The entire variable domain, with the rest obtained from reference TRBV7-6 and TRBJ2-2, is as follows: GAGVSQSPRYKVTKRGQDVALRCDPISGHVSLYWYRQALGQGPEFLTYFNYEAQQDKSGLPNDRFSAERPEGSISTLTIQRTEQRDSAMYRCASSPGENTGELFFGEGSRLTVL.

This clonotype was seen more than once but under ten times. This sequence joins TRBV7-2 and TRBJ1-1; D perhaps matches TRBD1 (6 bases). The V end lost 4 bases, the J end lost 3 bases, and 21 bases lay between the germline ends. Germline CDR1 reads SGHTA; CDR2 reads FQGNSA. The CDR3 runs to 17 residues. This chain's CDR3 is CASSSQRGARRDTEAFF. The CDR3 DNA follows: TGTGCCAGCAGCTCCCAAAGGGGGGCCAGGAGGGACACTGAAGCTTTCTTT.

This clonotype is a singleton in its sample. The chain joins TRBV15 to TRBJ2-5; D might be TRBD1 or TRBD2, each matching 5 bases. V was cut by 4 bases and J by 2 bases, with 23 bases left in between. The CDR3 runs to 18 residues. Germline V gene lookup returns CDR1 LNHNV and CDR2 YYDKDF (reference sequence). As DNA, the CDR3 is TGTGCCACCAGCATCGTCCCGGGGACCCACGACCCGCAAGAGACCCAGTACTTC. Translating gives CATSIVPGTHDPQETQYF.

This clonotype was seen more than once but under ten times. J is TRBJ2-1 and V is TRBV15; 7 positions match TRBD1. V shed 1 base and J 7 bases; nucleotides not matched to a gene: 10. The germline gives CDR1 LNHNV, CDR2 YYDKDF (reference sequence). The CDR3 covers 16 residues. The CDR3 coding sequence is TGTGCCACCAGCAGAGCCGTGACAGGGAGCAGGAATGAGCAGTTCTTC. It specifies CATSRAVTGSRNEQFF.

In this sample, this clonotype turned up a few times. As DNA, the CDR3 is TGTGCCAGCAGCCCCCCTGAGCGACGCACAGATACGCAGTATTTT. It is translated as CASSPPERRTDTQYF. The chain recombines TRBV28 with TRBJ2-3; D remains ambiguous. CDR3 size: 15 residues. Germline values: CDR1 MDHEN, CDR2 SYDVKM. Trimming took off 6 bases at V and 1 base at J, with 14 bases between the two ends.

This chain connects TRBV7-9 to TRBJ2-5; perhaps TRBD1 as D (6 bases). Per germline, CDR1 SEHNR and CDR2 FQNEAQ (reference sequence). The CDR3 runs 15 residues. The germline V and J ends were trimmed by 1 base and 5 bases, with 14 bases remaining between them. In DNA form, the CDR3 reads TGTGCCAGCAGCTTAGTATCAGGGGTCCGGGAGACCCAGTACTTC. This gives the protein CASSLVSGVRETQYF. Complete variable domain (other parts from reference TRBV7-9 and TRBJ2-5): DTGVSQNPRHKITKRGQNVTFRCDPISEHNRLYWYRQTLGQGPEFLTYFQNEAQLEKSRLLSDRFSAERPKGSFSTLEIQRTEQGDSAMYLCASSLVSGVRETQYFGPGTRLLVL.

The chain has TRBV30 and TRBJ2-7; D is unclear. V lost 0 bases and J 0 bases, leaving 6 bases between the germline ends. The V gene's germline CDR1 is GTSNPN and CDR2 SVGIG (reference sequence). There are 13 residues in the CDR3. CDR3 amino acids: CAWSVGRSYEQYF. The CDR3 DNA reads TGTGCCTGGAGTGTCGGCCGCTCCTACGAGCAGTACTTC.

This clonotype has more than one count but fewer than ten. This chain joins TRBV6-4 and TRBJ2-1; D is perhaps TRBD1 (6 bases). CDR1 is MRHNA and CDR2 is SNTAGT in the germline V gene. The V end lost 3 bases, the J end lost 5 bases, and 11 bases lay between the germline ends. The CDR3 spans 14 residues. The CDR3 here is CASSEWGTNNEQFF. The CDR3 DNA sequence: TGTGCCAGCAGTGAATGGGGGACAAACAATGAGCAGTTCTTC.

This chain joins TRBV7-9 and TRBJ2-2, with a tentative D call TRBD1 (5 bases). This CDR3 is 17 amino acids long. V was cut by 4 bases and J by 3 bases, with 18 bases left in between. The V gene's germline CDR1 is SEHNR and CDR2 FQNEAQ (reference sequence). The CDR3 DNA is TGTGCCAGCAGCTCGCCGGTTGGTGGCAGGGACACCGGGGAGCTGTTTTTT. This translates into CASSSPVGGRDTGELFF.

This sequence joins TRBV27 and TRBJ2-1; unclear D gene. V shed 3 bases and J shed 7 bases, with 13 bases lying between them. CDR1 is MNHEY and CDR2 is SMNVEV in the germline V gene (reference sequence). This CDR3 spans 14 amino acids. In DNA form, the CDR3 reads TGTGCCAGCAGTTTTAGGCTGCCGGCGAATGAGCAGTTCTTC. This gives the protein CASSFRLPANEQFF.

The chain has TRBV7-2 and TRBJ2-5; no definite D call. Trimming took 5 bases from V and 4 from J, leaving 17 bases between them. This CDR3 has 15 amino acids. Germline CDR1 is SGHTA and CDR2 is FQGNSA. The CDR3 sequence is CASSLSGGVGETQYF. CDR3 coding DNA: TGTGCCAGCAGCCTCTCCGGCGGCGTCGGAGAGACCCAGTACTTC.